These 19 T cell receptor beta chains were all obtained from the same sample, sequenced in a study of blood T cell repertoires in COVID-19. Data came from immunoSEQ multiplex PCR; TCRdb stores just in-frame clones and leaves some out. This table has around 130,000 clones, about 86% appearing once. The sequencing input was PBMCs or T cells enriched from blood (not recorded which). The receptor set was obtained from a man aged 35 to 55 with acute COVID-19.

The chain has TRBV18 and TRBJ2-5; 7 bases line up with TRBD1. The V gene's germline CDR1 is KGHSH and CDR2 LQKENI. The CDR3 loop spans 13 amino acids. J lost 2 bases, V lost 6 bases, and 3 bases had no gene match. The CDR3 DNA follows: TGTGCCAGCTCTCTGGACAGGCAAGAGACCCAGTACTTC. It encodes CASSLDRQETQYF.

The rearrangement links TRBV18 to TRBJ1-1, with 8 bases lining up with TRBD1. Trimming removed 5 bases from V and 2 bases from J; junction bases left unmatched: 4. CDR1 is KGHSH and CDR2 is LQKENI in the germline V gene. There are 14 residues in the CDR3. CDR3 sequence (DNA): TGTGCCAGCTCAGAGACAGGGGATAACACTGAAGCTTTCTTT. This sequence encodes CASSETGDNTEAFF. Full variable domain (missing parts from reference TRBV18 and TRBJ1-1): NAGVMQNPRHLVRRRGQEARLRCSPMKGHSHVYWYRQLPEEGLKFMVYLQKENIIDESGMPKERFSAEFPKEGPSILRIQQVVRGDSAAYFCASSETGDNTEAFFGQGTRLTVV.

The chain employs TRBV6-5 and TRBJ2-7; possibly TRBD1 for D (5 bases). Trimming removed 6 bases from V and 7 bases from J, with 16 bases in between. The CDR3 is 13 residues long. CDR1 is MNHEY and CDR2 is SVGAGI in the germline V gene. The CDR3 DNA is TGTGCCAGCAGCCCGCCCGACAGAGAGGAGCAGTACTTC. Amino acids: CASSPPDREEQYF.

The CDR3 loop reads CASSPRAGDTEAFF. CDR3 in DNA: TGTGCCAGCTCCCCAAGGGCCGGGGACACTGAAGCTTTCTTT. The genes are TRBV18 and TRBJ1-1; unclear D gene. CDR3 length: 14 residues. In germline, CDR1 is KGHSH, CDR2 LQKENI. Trimming cost V 6 bases and J 3 bases, with 14 bases left between them.

The rearrangement joins TRBV20-1 to TRBJ2-1; 7 bases are shared with TRBD2. From germline, CDR1 is DFQATT and CDR2 SNEGSKA (reference sequence). The V gene end was trimmed by 3 bases and the J gene end by 4 bases; junction bases not matched to a gene: 6. The CDR3 sequence is 14 residues long. DNA for the CDR3: TGCAGTGCTAGTTGGCGGGAGCTATACAATGAGCAGTTCTTC. Translating gives CSASWRELYNEQFF.

The V call is TRBV30, the J call TRBJ1-2; D may be TRBD1 (5 bases). Germline V gives CDR1 GTSNPN, CDR2 SVGIG (reference sequence). The CDR3 runs 12 residues. V shed 2 bases and J shed 7 bases, with 11 bases lying between them. DNA for the CDR3: TGTGCCTGGAGTCCCGTGGGGGGTGGCTACACCTTC. This gives the protein CAWSPVGGGYTF.

The V gene is TRBV7-2, the J gene TRBJ2-1; D is unresolved. The V end was cut by 1 base, the J end by 6 bases, with 13 bases between. This CDR3 comprises 15 residues. Germline values: CDR1 SGHTA, CDR2 FQGNSA. CDR3 nucleotide sequence: TGTGCCAGCAGCTTAGAGATCACGGTATTCAATGAGCAGTTCTTC. This gives the protein CASSLEITVFNEQFF. The whole variable domain, filled in from reference TRBV7-2 and TRBJ2-1, reads GAGVSQSPSNKVTEKGKDVELRCDPISGHTALYWYRQSLGQGLEFLIYFQGNSAPDKSGLPSDRFSAERTGGSVSTLTIQRTQQEDSAVYLCASSLEITVFNEQFFGPGTRLTVL.

On this clone: This specimen includes other DNA sequences encoding the same CDR3. The genes are TRBV7-3 and TRBJ2-3; 7 bases align to TRBD2. Germline V lookup: CDR1 SGHTA, CDR2 FQGTGA. V lost 2 bases and J lost 5; bases outside the gene matches: 4. This CDR3 contains 14 residues. The CDR3 loop is CASSLGLAVDTQYF. The CDR3 DNA follows: TGTGCCAGCAGCTTAGGGCTAGCGGTAGATACGCAGTATTTT. The whole variable domain, filled in from reference TRBV7-3 and TRBJ2-3, reads GAGVSQTPSNKVTEKGKYVELRCDPISGHTALYWYRQSLGQGPEFLIYFQGTGAADDSGLPNDRFFAVRPEGSVSTLKIQRTERGDSAVYLCASSLGLAVDTQYFGPGTRLTVL.

The V and J genes are TRBV19 and TRBJ2-5, with TRBD2 matching over 11 bases. The CDR3 runs 13 residues. The V gene end was trimmed by 10 bases and the J gene end by 12 bases; junction bases not matched to a gene: 13. The germline CDR1 and CDR2 sequences are LNHDA and SQIVND (reference sequence). Here the CDR3 DNA reads TGTGCCATCCCCTGGGCTAGCGGGAGGATAAAGTACTTC. Protein product: CAIPWASGRIKYF.

The V call is TRBV3-1 (or the pseudogene TRBV3-2), the J call TRBJ1-2; 8 bases are shared with TRBD1. CDR1 and CDR2 (germline): LGHDT, YNNKEL (reference sequence). CDR3 length: 15 amino acids. Trimming removed 5 bases from V and 4 bases from J; junction bases left unmatched: 9. CDR3: CASSFPGQEGYGYTF. In nucleotides, the CDR3 is TGTGCCAGCAGCTTCCCGGGACAGGAGGGCTATGGCTACACCTTC.

The J gene is TRBJ2-3, the V gene TRBV28; 7 bases are shared with TRBD2. This CDR3 has 13 residues. V lost 7 bases, J lost 6 bases, and 7 bases stayed unmatched. Germline-derived CDR1 and CDR2 are MDHEN and SYDVKM. Written as DNA, the CDR3 is TGTGCCAGCACCATGGCGGGGGAGGATACGCAGTATTTT. It specifies CASTMAGEDTQYF.

The rearrangement uses TRBV30 and TRBJ2-3; TRBD2 matches at 11 bases. J gave up 0 bases and V 2 bases, and 25 bases lay outside the gene matches. Germline-derived CDR1 and CDR2 are GTSNPN and SVGIG (reference sequence). CDR3 length equals 23 residues. The CDR3 loop is CAWSFLRVAGGPPSPSSTDTQYF. In DNA form, the CDR3 reads TGTGCCTGGAGTTTCCTTCGAGTAGCGGGGGGGCCCCCTTCACCGTCTAGCACAGATACGCAGTATTTT.

The V call is TRBV6-5, the J call TRBJ2-7, with 9 bases aligning to TRBD1. The germline V gene has CDR1 MNHEY and CDR2 SVGAGI. Trimming cost V 7 bases and J 1 base; bases outside gene matches: 8. The CDR3 loop spans 15 amino acids. This chain's CDR3 is CASIAQGAGSYEQYF. The CDR3 coding sequence is TGTGCCAGCATAGCACAGGGGGCGGGATCCTACGAGCAGTACTTC.

As regards this clone: The germline gene is not matched at one end of the junction; a read error may be the cause. The chain couples TRBV11-3 to TRBJ2-7, with TRBD1 matching 9 bases. This CDR3 spans 13 amino acids. The germline CDR1 and CDR2 sequences are SGHNT and YENEEA. CDR3 sequence (DNA): TGTGCCAGCAGCTTAGGCCTGGACAGGGGTGCAATCTTC. Translating it yields CASSLGLDRGAIF.

This chain connects TRBV5-6 to TRBJ1-1; a weak D match, TRBD1 (5 bases). This CDR3 comprises 13 residues. Trimming took off 5 bases at V and 7 bases at J, with 15 bases between the two ends. Per germline, CDR1 SGHDT and CDR2 YYEEEE. CDR3: CASRDIVGVEAFF. The CDR3 nucleotides are TGTGCCAGCAGGGACATAGTAGGGGTTGAAGCTTTCTTT.

Written as DNA, the CDR3 is TGTGCCAGCAGCCAAGCCGCCGGGACAGGGGCAAGCTCCTACGAGCAGTACTTC. Translated: CASSQAAGTGASSYEQYF. The chain recombines TRBV3-1 (or the pseudogene TRBV3-2) with TRBJ2-7, with 10 nucleotides matching TRBD1. CDR3 length: 18 residues. In germline, CDR1 is LGHDT, CDR2 YNNKEL (reference sequence). Trimming cost V 1 base and J 0 bases; bases outside gene matches: 9.

This rearrangement joins TRBV6-5 to TRBJ2-5; D gene uncertain. The ends were cut back, 7 bases at V and 4 bases at J, with 10 bases in the middle. Germline V gene data show CDR1 as MNHEY and CDR2 as SVGAGI. CDR3 length equals 12 residues. The CDR3 here is CASTPTGETQYF. The CDR3 DNA sequence: TGTGCCAGCACCCCCACGGGAGAGACCCAGTACTTC.

The CDR3 loop reads CASSQGAGGGEETQYF. The CDR3 DNA sequence: TGTGCCAGCAGCCAAGGAGCGGGCGGGGGGGAAGAGACCCAGTACTTC. J is TRBJ2-5 and V is TRBV4-2; 9 bases are shared with TRBD2. The CDR3 sequence is 16 residues long. The J segment lost 3 bases and the V segment lost 1 base, leaving 6 bases of the junction unmatched. Germline V gene data show CDR1 as LGHNA and CDR2 as YNFKEQ.

This clone has a handful of counts. The rearrangement uses TRBV28 and TRBJ1-5, with D perhaps TRBD1 (6 bases). V lost 5 bases, J lost 2 bases, and 13 bases lay in between. Germline V gene data show CDR1 as MDHEN and CDR2 as SYDVKM. The CDR3 is 15 amino acids. The CDR3 DNA is TGTGCCAGCAGTATCATACAGGGTGGCAATCAGCCCCAGCATTTT. It specifies CASSIIQGGNQPQHF.